These T cell receptor beta chains were read from a single sample in a study of T cell responses to AZD1222 COVID-19 vaccine. The protocol was immunoSEQ multiplex PCR, while the TCRdb copy is restricted to in-frame clones and leaves out a portion. The repertoire holds about 120,000 clones, with around 92% as singletons. Sequencing was performed on peripheral blood, taken on day 0 of AZD1222 vaccination. Receptor source: an adult in good health. CDR3s include the opening cysteine and the closing phenylalanine or tryptophan. A D gene is named only where the DNA matches it firmly. Only part of the rows carry a size: once, few, many, or a class if the clone is expanded.

v_call	clone_size	d_call	j_call	cdr3_nt	cdr3_aa
TRBV28	-	-	TRBJ2-7	TGTGCCAGCAGTCCCTCCTCCGGGAGTAGGAAACGCGGCGAGCAGTACTTC	CASSPSSGSRKRGEQYF
TRBV7-8	-	-	TRBJ1-1	TGTGCCAGCAGCCCCCGACCCAAGGGCACTGAAGCTTTCTTT	CASSPRPKGTEAFF
TRBV6-5	-	-	TRBJ1-5	TGTGCCAGCAAGAGCCTAAATCAGCCCCAGCATTTT	CASKSLNQPQHF
TRBV27	-	-	TRBJ2-1	TGTGCCAGCAGGGTCTACAATGAGCAGTTCTTC	CASRVYNEQFF
TRBV30	-	TRBD1	TRBJ1-1	TGTGCCTGGAGAAAGGACAGGGGCCTGAACACTGAAGCTTTCTTT	CAWRKDRGLNTEAFF
TRBV6-5	-	TRBD2	TRBJ2-7	TGTGCCAGCAGTCTTGGACTAGAATGGTACGAGCAGTACTTC	CASSLGLEWYEQYF
TRBV7-9	-	-	TRBJ1-4	TGTGCCAGCAGCTTGAGTCGCGGCAGGGGAAGGACAACTAATGAAAAACTGTTTTTT	CASSLSRGRGRTTNEKLFF
TRBV24-1	-	TRBD1	TRBJ1-1	TGTGCCACCAGTGATTTCTCCCGGGACAGGGGAGCTTTCTTT	CATSDFSRDRGAFF
TRBV27	once	TRBD1	TRBJ2-1	TGTGCCAGCAGTTTTAGAGGGGGCGGTGCCTACAATGAGCAGTTCTTC	CASSFRGGGAYNEQFF
TRBV10-3	-	TRBD1	TRBJ1-5	TGTGCCATCAGTCCCGGGACAGGGAATCAGCCCCAGCATTTT	CAISPGTGNQPQHF
TRBV5-1	-	TRBD1	TRBJ2-2	TGCGCCAGCAGGCTCCGGGACAGTGGTCACGGGGAGCTGTTTTTT	CASRLRDSGHGELFF
TRBV6-6	-	-	TRBJ1-3	TGTGCCAGCAGTTACAACGGAAACACCATATATTTT	CASSYNGNTIYF
TRBV6-5	-	-	TRBJ2-7	TGTGCCAGCAGTTATTACACGGGGACACAAGAGCAGTACTTC	CASSYYTGTQEQYF
TRBV19	few	-	TRBJ1-6	TGTGCCAGTAGTATAGATGGACGGGGCTCACCCCTCCACTTT	CASSIDGRGSPLHF
TRBV6-5	-	-	TRBJ2-1	TGTGCCAGCTCCCCAAGGGGCACCAACTTTAAACAACAGTTCTTC	CASSPRGTNFKQQFF
TRBV3-1/TRBV3-2	few	-	TRBJ2-1	TGTGCCAGCAGCCCGTCTGATTGGAGTCGTGAGCAGTTCTTC	CASSPSDWSREQFF
TRBV3-1/TRBV3-2	-	-	TRBJ1-5	TGTGCCAGCAGCCAATCGGGGAATCAGCCCCAGCATTTT	CASSQSGNQPQHF
TRBV10-2	-	-	TRBJ2-2	TGCGCCAGCAGTGAGCGGGACACCGGGGAGCTGTTTTTT	CASSERDTGELFF
TRBV6-5	-	TRBD2	TRBJ2-7	TGTGCCAGCAGCCGGACTAGCACTTCGGGGGAGCAGTACTTC	CASSRTSTSGEQYF
TRBV27	-	TRBD1	TRBJ2-3	TGTGCCAGCAGTTTGACAGGGGCCTCCATGAATACGCAGTATTTT	CASSLTGASMNTQYF
TRBV6-1	-	-	TRBJ2-3	TGTGCCAGCAGTGAAGACCTTATCTCGTCAGTAAGCACAGATACGCAGTATTTT	CASSEDLISSVSTDTQYF
TRBV7-2	-	TRBD2	TRBJ2-7	TGTGCCAGCAGCTTTGCTCGGGGGGTGGTCGAGCAGTACTTC	CASSFARGVVEQYF
TRBV5-3	-	TRBD1	TRBJ2-2	TGTGCCAGAAGCTTGGCAGGGGGAACCGGGGAGCTGTTTTTT	CARSLAGGTGELFF
TRBV2	-	-	TRBJ2-5	TGTGCCAGCAGCGAGGGGAGGGGGGAGACCCAGTACTTC	CASSEGRGETQYF
TRBV30	once	-	TRBJ1-6	TGTGCCTGGAGTGGCCTCCTGCTTGCCCGTAGTTCACCCCTCCACTTT	CAWSGLLLARSSPLHF
TRBV28	-	-	TRBJ1-2	TGTGCCAGCAGTGATGCCAACCGTGGCTATGGCTACACCTTC	CASSDANRGYGYTF
TRBV6-1	-	-	TRBJ2-5	TGTGCCAGCAGTGAAACTGAAGAGACCCAGTACTTC	CASSETEETQYF
TRBV4-2	-	-	TRBJ2-6	TGTGCCAGCAGCCCACAAGAGGGTACCGGCGTCTCTGGGGCCAACGTCCTGACTTTC	CASSPQEGTGVSGANVLTF
TRBV18	-	TRBD1	TRBJ2-7	TGTGCCAGCTCACCGGGACAGAACTACGAGCAGTACTTC	CASSPGQNYEQYF
TRBV28	-	TRBD2	TRBJ2-1	TGTGCCATCGAGCAAAGCGGGAGGAATGAGCAGTTCTTC	CAIEQSGRNEQFF
TRBV7-9	-	-	TRBJ2-2	TGTGCCAGCAGCCCCCCCGGGTTTTTT	CASSPPGFF
TRBV20-1	once	-	TRBJ2-7	TGCAGTGCTCGCGGATCCTACGAGCAGTACTTC	CSARGSYEQYF
TRBV5-1	-	-	TRBJ2-5	TGCGCCAGCAGCTGGCAGGGAGGGGGTGTGTACCAAGAGACCCAGTACTTC	CASSWQGGGVYQETQYF
TRBV19	-	-	TRBJ1-5	TGTGCCAGTAGTATGGACAGCCTCAATCAGCCCCAGCATTTT	CASSMDSLNQPQHF
TRBV2	-	-	TRBJ1-2	TGTGCCAGCAGTGATTTGACAAGGCTAGGCTCCTACTATGGCTACACCTTC	CASSDLTRLGSYYGYTF
TRBV25-1	-	-	TRBJ1-4	TGTGCCAGCTCGTACGGTTTTCTAGGGACTAATGAAAAACTGTTTTTT	CASSYGFLGTNEKLFF
TRBV4-2	once	-	TRBJ2-7	TGTGCCAGCAGCCAAGGCGTGGGCAGCGCCTACGAGCAGTACTTC	CASSQGVGSAYEQYF
TRBV28	-	-	TRBJ2-7	TGTGCCAGCAGCCCAGGAACCTACGAGCAGTACTTC	CASSPGTYEQYF
TRBV16	once	-	TRBJ1-2	TGTGCCAGCAGCCGCGACAGCCTTAACTATGGCTACACCTTC	CASSRDSLNYGYTF
TRBV2	-	TRBD2	TRBJ2-5	TGTGCCAGCAGTGAACGGGGAGGGGAGACCCAGTACTTC	CASSERGGETQYF
TRBV7-3	-	-	TRBJ2-3	TGTGCCAGCAGCCCGGGACTGGCGGATACGCAGTATTTT	CASSPGLADTQYF
TRBV7-2	-	-	TRBJ1-2	TGTGCCAGCAGCTTATCGGGCACCGCGTCTAACTATGGCTACACCTTC	CASSLSGTASNYGYTF